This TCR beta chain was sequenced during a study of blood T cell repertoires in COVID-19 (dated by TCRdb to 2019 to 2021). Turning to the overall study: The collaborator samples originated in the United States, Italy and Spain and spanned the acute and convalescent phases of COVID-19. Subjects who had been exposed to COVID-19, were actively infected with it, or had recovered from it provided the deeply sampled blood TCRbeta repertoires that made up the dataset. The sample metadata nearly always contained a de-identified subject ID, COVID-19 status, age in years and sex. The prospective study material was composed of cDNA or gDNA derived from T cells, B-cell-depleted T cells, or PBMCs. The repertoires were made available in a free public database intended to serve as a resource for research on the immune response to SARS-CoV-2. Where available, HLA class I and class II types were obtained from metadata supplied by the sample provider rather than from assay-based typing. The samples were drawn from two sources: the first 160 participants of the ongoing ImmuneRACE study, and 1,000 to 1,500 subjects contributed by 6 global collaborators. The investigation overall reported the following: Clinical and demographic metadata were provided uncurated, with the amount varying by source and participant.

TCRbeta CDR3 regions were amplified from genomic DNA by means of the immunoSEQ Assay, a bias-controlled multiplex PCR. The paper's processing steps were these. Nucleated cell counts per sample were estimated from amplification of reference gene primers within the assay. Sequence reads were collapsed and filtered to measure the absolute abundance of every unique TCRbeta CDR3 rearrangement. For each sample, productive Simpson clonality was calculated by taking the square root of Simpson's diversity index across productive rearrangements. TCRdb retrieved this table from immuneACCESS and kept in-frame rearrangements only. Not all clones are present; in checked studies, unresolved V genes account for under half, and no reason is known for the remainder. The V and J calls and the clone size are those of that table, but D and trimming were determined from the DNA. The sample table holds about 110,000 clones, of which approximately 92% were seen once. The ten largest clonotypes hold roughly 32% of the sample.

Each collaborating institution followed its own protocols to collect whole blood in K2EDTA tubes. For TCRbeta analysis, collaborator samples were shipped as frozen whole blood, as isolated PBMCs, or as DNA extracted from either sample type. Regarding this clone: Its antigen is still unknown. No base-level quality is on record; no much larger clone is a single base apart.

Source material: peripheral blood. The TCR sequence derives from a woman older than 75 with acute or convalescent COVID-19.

The bases are TGTGCCAGCAGTGAAGGTTTTTCGGGGGGCACTGAAGCTTTCTTT. This is translated as CASSEGFSGGTEAFF. The sequence joins TRBV6-1 to TRBJ1-1, with TRBD1 perhaps the D gene, on 5 matching bases. From its cysteine to its phenylalanine, the CDR3 spans 15 amino acids. The only DNA kept is the CDR3, 45 bases in frame from the first base. Deletion took 1 base off V and 4 bases off J, with a span of 13 bases between the germline ends. The germline V gene specifies MNHNS as CDR1 and SASEGT as CDR2.